The 28 T cell receptor beta chains below were found in one sample sequenced in a study of tumor-infiltrating lymphocytes in primary liver carcinoma. The investigators made TCR beta cDNA from approximately 510 ng total RNA, using a constant-region primer. Amplification in three nested multiplex PCR rounds with slightly modified ARM-PCR gave rise to TCR beta libraries. The opening two PCR rounds, around 11 cycles each, paired TRBV1-TRBV30 forward primers with a C-beta reverse primer. TCRdb analysed the multiplex PCR reads with MiXCR anew, one entry per CDR3 protein. The sample has about 75,000 distinct CDR3 sequences, under 75% seen once. Taking about 18-32 mg of unsorted bulk tissue, the authors co-extracted RNA and DNA. Sequencing used tumor-adjacent normal liver tissue. These receptors originate from a man in his forties with primary liver carcinoma and hepatitis B virus infection.

This clonotype was counted many times. The rearrangement links TRBV30 to TRBJ1-4; D uncertain. CDR1 and CDR2 from the germline V gene are GTSNPN and SVGIG (reference sequence). This CDR3 comprises 13 residues. V lost 1 base to trimming and J lost 7 bases, with 10 bases between them. DNA of the CDR3: TGTGCCTGGAGTGGTTCGAACGGTGAAAAACTGTTTTTT. It encodes CAWSGSNGEKLFF. Full variable domain (rest looked up from reference TRBV30 and TRBJ1-4): SQTIHQWPATLVQPVGSPLSLECTVEGTSNPNLYWYRQAAGRGLQLLFYSVGIGQISSEVPQNLSASRPQDRQFILSSKKLLLSDSGFYLCAWSGSNGEKLFFGSGTQLSVL.

About this clonotype: A much larger clone sits a single nucleotide away, making a read error possible. The gene calls are TRBV28 and TRBJ1-5, with D maybe TRBD1 (5 bases). Germline V gives CDR1 MDHEN, CDR2 SYDVKM. There are 15 residues in the CDR3. Trimming pared 5 bases from V and 1 base from J, leaving 12 bases between. CDR3 in amino acids: CASSVGGRSNQPQHF. DNA for the CDR3: TGTGCCAGCAGTGTCGGGGGTAGGAGCAATCAGCCCCAGCATTTT.

The rearrangement uses TRBV6-6 and TRBJ2-7; D ambiguous. Deletions cut 3 bases from V and 3 bases from J, with 12 bases between. The CDR3 has 14 amino acids. The germline gives CDR1 MNHNY, CDR2 SVGAGI (reference sequence). The CDR3 sequence is CASSYGEKNYEQYF. DNA of the CDR3: TGTGCCAGCAGTTATGGCGAGAAGAACTACGAGCAGTACTTC.

In the case of this clonotype: An end of the junction does not agree with germline; a read error may underlie this. This chain links TRBV11-2 with TRBJ2-1, with TRBD2 matching 9 bases. This CDR3 comprises 16 residues. CDR1 and CDR2 from the germline V gene are SGHAT and FQNNGV. DNA of the CDR3: TGTGCCGGCAACTTAGAGCTCCTAGCGGGAATGTATGAGCAGTTATTC. Translated, it gives CAGNLELLAGMYEQLF.

In regard to this clonotype: A much larger clonotype is one base distant, so this may be a read error. V usage is TRBV7-9 and J usage is TRBJ2-7; 9 bases are shared with TRBD1. This CDR3 has 14 amino acids. Germline loops: CDR1 SEHNR, CDR2 FQNEAQ (reference sequence). The CDR3: CVSSSRDRAYEQYF. CDR3 sequence (DNA): TGTGTCAGCAGCTCCCGGGACAGGGCCTACGAGCAGTACTTC.

Comment on this clonotype: One junction end does not reproduce the germline sequence, and a read error may be involved. This chain links TRBV12-3 or TRBV12-4 with TRBJ2-6; TRBD2 aligns across 7 bases. The CDR3 covers 17 residues. The DNA of the CDR3 is TGTGTCAGCAGTTTCCTAGTGGGAGGGTTTGGGGTCAACGTCCTGACTTTC. Translating gives CVSSFLVGGFGVNVLTF.

In the case of this clonotype: Compared with germline, one end of the junction differs, possibly owing to a read error. The gene calls are TRBV11-2 and TRBJ1-2; D not certain. The CDR3 is made up of 15 amino acids. CDR1 is SGHAT and CDR2 is FQNNGV in the germline V gene. CDR3 loop: CACSFSELFLESYTF. The CDR3 DNA reads TGTGCCTGCAGCTTTTCCGAGCTTTTTCTCGAGAGTTACACCTTC. Using reference TRBV11-2 and TRBJ1-2 for the parts outside the CDR3, the full variable domain is EAGVAQSPRYKIIEKRQSVAFWCNPISGHATLYWYQQILGQGPKLLIQFQNNGVVDDSQLPKDRFSAERLKGVDSTLKIQPAKLEDSAVYLCACSFSELFLESYTFGSGTRLTVV.

This clonotype came up many times. V is TRBV6-6 and J is TRBJ2-2; D is uncertain. The CDR3 spans 12 residues. The V gene's germline CDR1 is MNHNY and CDR2 SVGAGI (reference sequence). V dropped 5 bases and J dropped 7 bases, with 8 bases sitting between them. This chain's CDR3 is CASSPTVGELFF. The CDR3 DNA reads as TGTGCCAGCAGTCCTACTGTCGGGGAGCTGTTTTTT.

Points on this clonotype: A much larger clone lies one base from this, so it may be a read error. The genes are TRBV7-9 and TRBJ1-1; tentatively, D is TRBD1 (6 bases). Trimming pared 4 bases from V and 1 base from J, leaving 16 bases between. Germline-derived CDR1 and CDR2 are SEHNR and FQNEAQ (reference sequence). The CDR3 has 16 amino acids. As DNA, the CDR3 is TGTGCCAGCAGCTCCCTCGGGACAACCACGAACACTGAAGCTTTCTTT. Residues: CASSSLGTTTNTEAFF. Looking up the rest from reference TRBV7-9 and TRBJ1-1 gives the full variable domain: DTGVSQNPRHKITKRGQNVTFRCDPISEHNRLYWYRQTLGQGPEFLTYFQNEAQLEKSRLLSDRFSAERPKGSFSTLEIQRTEQGDSAMYLCASSSLGTTTNTEAFFGQGTRLTVV.

Regarding this clonotype: The junction shows a germline mismatch at one end, possibly a read error. The rearrangement joins TRBV29-1 to TRBJ2-1; 11 bases align to TRBD2. The CDR3 length is 14 residues. Germline V gene sequence: CDR1 SQVTM, CDR2 ANQGSEA. The CDR3 region is CSAGTSGGYNEQFF. In DNA form, the CDR3 reads TGCAGCGCTGGGACTAGCGGCGGATACAATGAGCAATTCTTC.

A note on this clonotype: Compared with germline, one end of the junction differs, possibly owing to a read error. The chain joins TRBV10-3 to TRBJ1-6; 8 bases match TRBD1. Germline CDR1 reads ENHRY; CDR2 reads SYGVKD. The CDR3 totals 15 residues. This CDR3 reads CVITETGATNSPIHF. In DNA form, the CDR3 reads TGTGTCATCACTGAGACAGGGGCCACTAATTCACCCATCCACTTT.

A single count supports this clonotype. One end of the junction is discordant with germline, which a read error may explain. J is TRBJ1-2 and V is TRBV12-3 or TRBV12-4; D is perhaps TRBD1 (5 bases). This CDR3 region has 16 residues. The CDR3 region has the DNA TGTGCCAGCGGCCCGTCAGGGAGGGCAATCTCCCAAGGTTACACCTTT. It yields the protein CASGPSGRAISQGYTF.

As concerns this clonotype: A read error is possible here, since a much larger clone lies one base away. This chain uses TRBV28 with TRBJ1-1, with TRBD1 matching 11 bases. This CDR3 is 14 amino acids long. Germline loops: CDR1 MDHEN, CDR2 SYDVKM. With 10 bases clipped from V and 4 bases from J, the junction kept 8 bases outside the gene matches. The CDR3 DNA reads as TGTGCCAACAGACCCGGGACAGGGGGCACTGAAGCTTTCTTT. Translated, it gives CANRPGTGGTEAFF.

On this clonotype: An end of the junction differs from the germline gene, which may be a read error. The chain carries TRBV5-1 and TRBJ2-1; D is unresolved. The germline V gene has CDR1 SGHRS and CDR2 YFSETQ. There are 16 residues in the CDR3. The CDR3 here is CASSLEPSSSYNEQFF. CDR3 DNA sequence: TGCGCCAGCAGTTTGGAGCCGTCGAGCTCCTACAATGAGCAGTTCTTC.

The chain links TRBV24-1 to TRBJ2-5; weak D call: TRBD2 (5 bases). The ends were cut back, 8 bases at V and 4 bases at J, with 13 bases in the middle. The CDR3 covers 13 residues. Germline-derived CDR1 and CDR2 are KGHDR and SFDVKD. CDR3 amino acids: CATNTGVLETQYF. CDR3 coding DNA: TGTGCCACCAACACCGGGGTGTTAGAGACCCAGTACTTC.

The rearrangement uses TRBV5-6 and TRBJ2-7; 8 bases are a match to TRBD2. CDR1 SGHDT and CDR2 YYEEEE come from the germline V gene. This CDR3 is 15 amino acids long. The CDR3 protein is CASSFMASGPYEQYV. In nucleotides, the CDR3 is TGTGCTAGCAGCTTCATGGCTAGCGGGCCGTACGAGCAGTACGTC.

This clonotype has just one count. Germline and junction disagree at one end, which may indicate a read error. The rearrangement joins TRBV6-1 to TRBJ2-5; possible D gene TRBD1, 5 bases. Germline CDR1 and CDR2: MNHNS and SASEGT. The length of the CDR3 is 15 residues. The CDR3 region has the DNA TGTGCTAGCAGTGATCTGCAGGGCATACAAGAGACCCAGTACTTC. Amino acids: CASSDLQGIQETQYF.

A word on this clonotype: This may stem from a read error, because a much larger clone lies one nucleotide away. The genes are TRBV5-1 and TRBJ2-2, with a weak D call TRBD1 (6 bases). Germline loops: CDR1 SGHRS, CDR2 YFSETQ. The CDR3 is 15 amino acids. As DNA, the CDR3 is TGCGCCAGCAGCACCTTGCAGGGGAACACCGGGAAGCTGTTTTTT. Amino acid sequence: CASSTLQGNTGKLFF.

In regard to this clonotype: This may be a read error: a much more frequent sequence differs by one nucleotide. The V gene is TRBV28, the J gene TRBJ2-7; D gene ambiguous. V was trimmed by 8 bases and J by 6 bases, leaving 11 bases between them. Germline V lookup: CDR1 MDHEN, CDR2 SYDVKM. This CDR3 region has 11 residues. CDR3 loop: CASAFEAEQYF. DNA of the CDR3: TGTGCCAGCGCGTTTGAGGCCGAGCAGTACTTC.

Points on this clonotype: Germline and junction disagree at one end, which may indicate a read error. J is TRBJ2-3 and V is TRBV7-9; 8 positions agree with TRBD1. This CDR3 has 16 amino acids. Germline V gene sequence: CDR1 SEHNR, CDR2 FQNEAQ (reference sequence). The CDR3 here is CVSSLDDRGDTDTQYF. CDR3 coding DNA: TGTGTCAGCAGCTTAGATGACAGGGGAGATACAGATACGCAGTATTTT.

The sample holds many counts of this clonotype. CDR3 residues: CASSLGGAEAFF. The CDR3 nucleotides are TGTGCCAGCAGTTTAGGGGGCGCTGAAGCTTTCTTT. The chain uses TRBV28 and TRBJ1-1; the D gene is possibly TRBD1 (6 bases). V was shortened by 2 bases and J by 6 bases, with 7 bases between the two germline ends. From germline, CDR1 is MDHEN and CDR2 SYDVKM. This CDR3 is 12 amino acids long.

Concerning this clonotype: One end of the junction varies from germline; a read error may be responsible. J is TRBJ2-5 and V is TRBV5-4; 7 bases map to TRBD1. This CDR3 has 14 residues. Germline V gene lookup returns CDR1 SGHNT and CDR2 YYREEE (reference sequence). CDR3 DNA: TGTGTCAGCAGCCCAGGACAGGTGGGAGAGACCCAGTACTTC. As protein: CVSSPGQVGETQYF.

This clonotype was observed at least ten times. The chain carries TRBV10-3 and TRBJ1-1; possible D gene TRBD1, 5 bases. Trimming stripped 3 bases from V and 2 bases from J, with 7 bases between. The CDR3 consists of 13 residues. CDR1 is ENHRY and CDR2 is SYGVKD in the germline V gene. CDR3 sequence (DNA): TGTGCCATCAGTGACGACAGAAACACTGAAGCTTTCTTT. This encodes CAISDDRNTEAFF.

This clonotype was counted ten times or more. The V gene is TRBV6-5, the J gene TRBJ2-5; maybe TRBD2 (7 bases). The CDR3 runs to 13 residues. Germline V gene sequence: CDR1 MNHEY, CDR2 SVGAGI. The V gene lost 7 bases and the J gene lost 5 bases, with 14 bases spanning the gap. The DNA for the CDR3 is TGTGCCAGCACCCTACCGGGGGGCGAGACCCAGTACTTC. This encodes CASTLPGGETQYF.

Regarding this clonotype: No conserved phenylalanine or tryptophan is present at the end of the CDR3, so a read error is the likely explanation. The chain recombines TRBV6-5 with TRBJ2-4; 8 bases fit TRBD1. This CDR3 is built from 13 residues. Germline-derived CDR1 and CDR2 are MNHEY and SVGAGI. Here the CDR3 DNA reads TGCGCCAGCAGTAGGGACAGGAGTTACATTCAGTACTCC. Its translation: CASSRDRSYIQYS.

Concerning this clonotype: Since no conserved phenylalanine or tryptophan closes the CDR3, a read error is the likely cause. The gene calls are TRBV29-1 and TRBJ1-5; D gene ambiguous. Trimming left V 4 bases short and J 2 bases short, with 6 bases between. CDR1 and CDR2 from the germline V gene are SQVTM and ANQGSEA. The CDR3 sequence is 12 residues long. The CDR3 coding sequence is TGCAGCGTTGGTGGAGGCAATCAGCCCCAGCATTTA. The encoded protein is CSVGGGNQPQHL.

As regards this clonotype: This CDR3 fails to terminate in the conserved phenylalanine or tryptophan, so it likely reflects a read error. This chain connects TRBV10-3 to TRBJ1-1; unclear D gene. Germline V lookup: CDR1 ENHRY, CDR2 SYGVKD. CDR3 length: 13 residues. Here the CDR3 reads CVIRGTVDTEAFI. CDR3 nucleotides: TGTGTCATCAGAGGCACAGTGGACACTGAAGCTTTCATT.

Turning to this clonotype: At one boundary the junction diverges from the germline segment, which might be a read error. The genes are TRBV5-1 and TRBJ2-7; 8 positions agree with TRBD2. Germline V gene lookup returns CDR1 SGHRS and CDR2 YFSETQ. The CDR3 is 15 amino acids. CDR3 sequence (DNA): TGCTCCAGCACCACGGCCAGCGGGAGCTCCTACGAGCAGTACTTC. Its protein product is CSSTTASGSSYEQYF.